This T cell receptor (beta chain) was recovered during a study of OX40 agonist ivuxolimab in advanced cancers. In the study overall: Three patients, one with hepatocellular carcinoma and two with cutaneous melanoma, achieved partial responses.

Germline values: CDR1 MNHEY, CDR2 SVGAGI. This CDR3 is built from 14 residues. Comments on this clone: Its specificity is unknown.

Some clones are missing from TCRdb's copy, which holds only in-frame ones; the method was immunoSEQ multiplex PCR. The sample has around 43,000 clones, roughly 86% seen once; the top ten hold around an eighth. Study outcomes and limitations: Expanded clones were, on average, more numerous in CD8+ T cells than in CD4+.

This receptor was taken from an adult with an advanced solid tumor such as melanoma, head and neck, liver or kidney cancer. The specimen comprised CD4+ or CD8+ T cells sorted from blood, sampled in a trial of the OX40 agonist ivuxolimab. The chain employs TRBV6-5 and TRBJ2-5, with 7 bases identical to TRBD1. Judging by the DNA end, TRBJ2-7 fits better; the J call may be wrong. CDR3 amino acids: CASRQTGYTYEQYF. The CDR3 region has the DNA TGTGCCAGCAGACAGACAGGGTACACCTACGAGCAGTACTTC.